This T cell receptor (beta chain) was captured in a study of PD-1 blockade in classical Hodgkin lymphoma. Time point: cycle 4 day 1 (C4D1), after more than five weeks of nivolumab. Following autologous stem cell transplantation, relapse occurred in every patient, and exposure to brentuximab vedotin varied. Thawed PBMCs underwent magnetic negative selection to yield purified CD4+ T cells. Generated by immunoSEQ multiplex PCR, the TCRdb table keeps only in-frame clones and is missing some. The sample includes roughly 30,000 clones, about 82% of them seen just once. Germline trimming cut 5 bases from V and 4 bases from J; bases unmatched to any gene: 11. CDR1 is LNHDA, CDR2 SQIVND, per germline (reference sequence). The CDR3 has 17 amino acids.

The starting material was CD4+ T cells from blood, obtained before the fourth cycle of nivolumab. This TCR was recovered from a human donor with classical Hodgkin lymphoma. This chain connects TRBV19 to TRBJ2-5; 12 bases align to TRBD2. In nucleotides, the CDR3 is TGTGCCAGTAGTGTACGTAGGGCTAGCGGGGGGGCAGAGACCCAGTACTTC. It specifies CASSVRRASGGAETQYF.